Presented here are 4 T cell receptor beta chains from one specimen sequenced in a study of blood T cell repertoires in COVID-19. Clones were read by immunoSEQ multiplex PCR, and TCRdb kept only the in-frame ones, dropping some. The profile shows some 250,000 clones, about three quarters of them singletons. Input material: peripheral blood. These receptors all come from an elderly woman with acute or convalescent COVID-19.

V and J are TRBV6-1 and TRBJ1-5; no definite D call. This CDR3 is 16 amino acids long. The germline V gene encodes CDR1 MNHNS and CDR2 SASEGT. Trimming shortened V by 3 bases and J by 4 bases, and 16 bases separated the two germline ends. The chain's CDR3 is CASSELQSSKNQPQHF. For the CDR3, the DNA is TGTGCCAGCAGTGAGCTACAGAGCTCGAAGAATCAGCCCCAGCATTTT.

This clone was counted a few times. The rearrangement uses TRBV18 and TRBJ2-1, with 7 bases aligning to TRBD1. Per the germline V gene, CDR1 is KGHSH and CDR2 is LQKENI. This CDR3 is 17 amino acids long. The V gene end was trimmed by 2 bases and the J gene end by 3 bases; junction bases not matched to a gene: 10. CDR3 in DNA: TGTGCCAGCTCACCATCGAACAGGGGTATTATCTACAATGAGCAGTTCTTC. This translates into CASSPSNRGIIYNEQFF.

This chain joins TRBV5-1 and TRBJ2-1, with 7 bases that match TRBD1. Unmatched junction bases numbered 2, after V lost 2 bases and J lost 0 bases. CDR3 size: 15 residues. Per germline, CDR1 SGHRS and CDR2 YFSETQ. CDR3 protein: CASSLQGISYNEQFF. The CDR3 bases are TGCGCCAGCAGCTTACAGGGGATCTCCTACAATGAGCAGTTCTTC.

The V gene is TRBV19, the J gene TRBJ2-2; 9 positions match TRBD2. Germline values: CDR1 LNHDA, CDR2 SQIVND (reference sequence). This CDR3 is 15 amino acids long. Trimming removed 4 bases from V and 6 bases from J; junction bases left unmatched: 6. CDR3 region: CASSSSGSIPGELFF. Written as DNA, the CDR3 is TGTGCCAGTAGTAGTAGCGGGAGTATCCCCGGGGAGCTGTTTTTT.